One sample yielded the 14 T cell receptor beta chains listed below, sequenced in a study of T-cell reconstitution after alpha-beta-depleted transplantation in children. Unique molecular identifiers were used in preparing the TCRbeta library. TCRdb processed the PCR reads anew with MiXCR; each CDR3 protein has one entry. The sample records about 1,000,000 distinct CDR3 sequences, less than 30% being singletons. The input for sequencing was PBMCs, mostly from graft donor cells, taken 360 days after TCRalphabeta/CD19-depleted stem cell transplant. The receptors come from a boy under two years old who had a stem cell transplant for SCID, so the T cells may come from the graft donor.

The rearrangement links TRBV12-3 or TRBV12-4 to TRBJ1-1; D may be TRBD1 (6 bases). The CDR3 consists of 13 residues. V was pared by 8 bases and J by 7 bases, with 17 bases between. The CDR3: CASGGLLPIEAFF. In DNA, the CDR3 is TGTGCCAGCGGGGGCCTCCTCCCCATTGAAGCTTTCTTT.

V and J are TRBV5-6 and TRBJ1-5, with D possibly being TRBD1 (5 bases). The CDR3 has 16 amino acids. Germline V lookup: CDR1 SGHDT, CDR2 YYEEEE. The V end was cut by 0 bases, the J end by 6 bases, with 16 bases between. The CDR3 is CASSLEGEAATQPQHF. As DNA, the CDR3 is TGTGCCAGCAGCTTGGAAGGGGAAGCGGCCACTCAGCCCCAGCATTTT.

The chain recombines TRBV28 with TRBJ2-4; 7 nucleotides line up with TRBD1. Germline-derived CDR1 and CDR2 are MDHEN and SYDVKM. This CDR3 comprises 15 residues. V lost 4 bases, J lost 0 bases, and 3 bases stayed unmatched. The CDR3, as DNA: TGTGCCAGCAGTTACCGGACAGGAGCCAAAAACATTCAGTACTTC. Its translation: CASSYRTGAKNIQYF.

This clonotype was found a few times. V usage is TRBV5-1 and J usage is TRBJ1-2; D is perhaps TRBD1 (6 bases). The CDR3 is 14 amino acids. V was cut by 4 bases and J by 8 bases, with 18 bases left in between. Germline CDR1 is SGHRS and CDR2 is YFSETQ. The CDR3 DNA follows: TGCGCCAGCAGCACGCTCGGGGGCCACTTGGGCTACACCTTC. The encoded protein is CASSTLGGHLGYTF.

This clonotype came up a few times. This chain uses TRBV25-1 with TRBJ2-7; D is perhaps TRBD2 (5 bases). The germline gives CDR1 MGHDK, CDR2 SYGVNS. CDR3 size: 13 residues. Between the trimmed V and J ends, which lost 7 bases and 0 bases, there was a span of 10 bases. The DNA for the CDR3 is TGTGCCAGCATCGACGGGATCTCCTACGAGCAGTACTTC. This sequence encodes CASIDGISYEQYF.

This sequence joins TRBV7-6 and TRBJ2-3, with 10 nucleotides matching TRBD1. Trimming took 4 bases from V and 4 from J; bases not matched to a gene: 11. This CDR3 spans 17 amino acids. Germline CDR1 SGHVS, CDR2 FNYEAQ. The CDR3 protein is CASSSYLGQGYSDTQYF. CDR3 DNA: TGTGCCAGCAGCTCATACCTGGGACAGGGGTATTCAGATACGCAGTATTTT.

This clonotype occurred a few times. V is TRBV4-2 and J is TRBJ1-1, with D maybe TRBD1 (5 bases). CDR1 LGHNA and CDR2 YNFKEQ come from the germline V gene. The CDR3 consists of 15 residues. The germline V and J ends were trimmed by 0 bases and 4 bases, with 12 bases remaining between them. CDR3: CASSQEVAGGTEAFF. As DNA, the CDR3 is TGTGCCAGCAGCCAAGAGGTAGCGGGGGGCACTGAAGCTTTCTTT.

The rearrangement joins TRBV7-9 to TRBJ1-5; D unresolved. Germline V gene sequence: CDR1 SEHNR, CDR2 FQNEAQ (reference sequence). V was pared by 0 bases and J by 0 bases, with 12 bases between. CDR3 size: 17 residues. The CDR3 region is CASSLAVGSHSNQPQHF. DNA of the CDR3: TGTGCCAGCAGCTTAGCGGTGGGGTCCCATAGCAATCAGCCCCAGCATTTT.

This clonotype was observed a few times. The genes are TRBV7-3 and TRBJ1-1; D remains ambiguous. V was cut by 4 bases and J by 2 bases, with 11 bases left in between. This CDR3 region has 14 residues. Looked up from germline, CDR1 is SGHTA and CDR2 is FQGTGA. In DNA form, the CDR3 reads TGTGCCAGCAGCTCGCCCGGAGATAACACTGAAGCTTTCTTT. Its translation is CASSSPGDNTEAFF.

V gene TRBV15 combines with J gene TRBJ2-5; 7 bases map to TRBD1. V lost 4 bases to trimming and J lost 3 bases; unmatched junction nucleotides: 5. The CDR3 has 14 amino acids. Per the germline V gene, CDR1 is LNHNV and CDR2 is YYDKDF (reference sequence). For the CDR3, the DNA is TGTGCCACCAGCATAGACAGGGCAAAAGAGACCCAGTACTTC. It encodes CATSIDRAKETQYF.

Only a few counts were recorded for this clonotype. The chain uses TRBV5-1 and TRBJ2-3; the match to TRBD1 covers 10 bases. With 3 bases clipped from V and 1 base from J, the junction kept 8 bases outside the gene matches. Germline-derived CDR1 and CDR2 are SGHRS and YFSETQ. This CDR3 has 17 residues. The CDR3 protein is CASSYNPGQGRTDTQYF. In DNA, the CDR3 is TGCGCCAGCAGCTACAACCCGGGACAGGGGCGCACAGATACGCAGTATTTT.

In this sample, this clonotype turned up a few times. V gene TRBV14 combines with J gene TRBJ1-2; weak D call: TRBD1 (6 bases). CDR1 SGHDN and CDR2 FVKESK come from the germline V gene. The length of the CDR3 is 16 residues. V lost 0 bases, J lost 2 bases, and 13 bases lay in between. CDR3 amino acids: CASSQDWGRGNYGYTF. CDR3 sequence (DNA): TGTGCCAGCAGCCAAGATTGGGGCAGGGGCAACTATGGCTACACCTTC.

V and J are TRBV7-2 and TRBJ2-3; the match to TRBD2 covers 7 bases. The V segment lost 1 base and the J segment 6 bases; nucleotides outside the gene matches: 10. Germline lookup yields CDR1 SGHTA and CDR2 FQGNSA. This CDR3 spans 16 amino acids. The CDR3 reads CASSLGRQRGSDTQYF. CDR3 in DNA: TGTGCCAGCAGCTTAGGGCGACAGCGGGGCTCGGATACGCAGTATTTT. The whole variable domain, filled in from reference TRBV7-2 and TRBJ2-3, reads GAGVSQSPSNKVTEKGKDVELRCDPISGHTALYWYRQSLGQGLEFLIYFQGNSAPDKSGLPSDRFSAERTGGSVSTLTIQRTQQEDSAVYLCASSLGRQRGSDTQYFGPGTRLTVL.

This clonotype occurred a few times. The DNA of the CDR3 is TGTGCCAGCCAAAGGGGTGCCCTCAACTACGAGCAGTACTTC. Translation gives CASQRGALNYEQYF. The chain couples TRBV12-3 or TRBV12-4 to TRBJ2-7; weak D call: TRBD1 (5 bases). This CDR3 comprises 14 residues. Trimming removed 8 bases from V and 3 bases from J, with 17 bases in between.